The clone carrying this T cell receptor beta chain was detected many times. Its antigen is as yet unknown. This CDR3 comprises 17 residues. V lost 2 bases and J 0 bases, leaving 16 bases between the germline ends. Germline V CDR1 and CDR2: LGHNA, YSLEER. This specimen comes from a study of neurological immune-mediated disorders. Study-level results: The repertoires of 18 of 34 multiple sclerosis patients were placed by phylogenetic grouping in a single related-CDR3 cluster, which may be a signature.

The cDNA was synthesized by means of template-switch 5'RACE, which was carried out with 10-nucleotide random UMIs. TCRdb re-called the 5' RACE reads with MiXCR, one entry per CDR3 protein. This table holds approximately 130,000 distinct CDR3 sequences, about 3.2% found once. Sequencing used PBMCs. The receptor was derived from a woman between 25 and 40 years old with multiple sclerosis. The chain recombines TRBV4-3 with TRBJ1-2; tentatively, D is TRBD1 (6 bases). This CDR3 reads CASSQRGGPAPNYGYTF. Here the CDR3 DNA reads TGCGCCAGCAGCCAAAGAGGGGGGCCGGCCCCTAACTATGGCTACACCTTC.